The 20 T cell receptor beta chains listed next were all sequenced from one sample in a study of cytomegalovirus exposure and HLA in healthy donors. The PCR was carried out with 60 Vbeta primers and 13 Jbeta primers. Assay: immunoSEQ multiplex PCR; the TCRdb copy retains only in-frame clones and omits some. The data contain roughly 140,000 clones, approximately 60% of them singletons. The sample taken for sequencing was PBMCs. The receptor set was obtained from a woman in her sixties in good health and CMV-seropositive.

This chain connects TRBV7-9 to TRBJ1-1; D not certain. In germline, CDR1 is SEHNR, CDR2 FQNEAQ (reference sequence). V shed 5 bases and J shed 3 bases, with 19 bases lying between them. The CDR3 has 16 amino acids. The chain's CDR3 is CASSPYLAEEYTEAFF. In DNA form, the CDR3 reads TGTGCCAGCAGCCCTTATCTGGCGGAGGAGTACACTGAAGCTTTCTTT.

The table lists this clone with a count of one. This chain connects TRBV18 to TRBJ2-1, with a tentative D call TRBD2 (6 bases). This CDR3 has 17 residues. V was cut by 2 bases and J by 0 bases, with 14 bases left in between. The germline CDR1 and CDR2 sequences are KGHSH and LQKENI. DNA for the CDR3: TGTGCCAGCTCACCATCACAGCGGGCAAGCTCCTACAATGAGCAGTTCTTC. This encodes CASSPSQRASSYNEQFF.

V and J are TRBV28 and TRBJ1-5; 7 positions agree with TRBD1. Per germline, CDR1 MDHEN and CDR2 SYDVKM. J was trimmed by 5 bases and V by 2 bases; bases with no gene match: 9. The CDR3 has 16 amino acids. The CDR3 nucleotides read TGTGCCAGCAGTTTACCGCGACAGGGATCGGATCAGCCCCAGCATTTT. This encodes CASSLPRQGSDQPQHF. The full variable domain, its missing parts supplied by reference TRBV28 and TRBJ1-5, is DVKVTQSSRYLVKRTGEKVFLECVQDMDHENMFWYRQDPGLGLRLIYFSYDVKMKEKGDIPEGYSVSREKKERFSLILESASTNQTSMYLCASSLPRQGSDQPQHFGDGTRLSIL.

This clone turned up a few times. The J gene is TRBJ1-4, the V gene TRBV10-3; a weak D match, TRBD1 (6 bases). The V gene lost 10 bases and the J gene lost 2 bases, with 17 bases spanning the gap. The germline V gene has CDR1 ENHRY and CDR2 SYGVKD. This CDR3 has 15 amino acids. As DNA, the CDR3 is TGTGCCAGCGGAGGACAGTCTGATACTAATGAAAAACTGTTTTTT. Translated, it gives CASGGQSDTNEKLFF.

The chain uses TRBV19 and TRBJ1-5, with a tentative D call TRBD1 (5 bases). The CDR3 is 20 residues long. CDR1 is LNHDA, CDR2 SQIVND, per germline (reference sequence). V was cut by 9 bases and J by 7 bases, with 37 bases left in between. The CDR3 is CASQKDGLGLMEGFTQPQHF. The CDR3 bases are TGTGCCAGCCAGAAGGACGGTCTGGGGTTGATGGAGGGGTTTACCCAGCCCCAGCATTTT.

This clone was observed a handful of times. CDR3: CASSLAFRAYEAFF. The CDR3 region has the DNA TGTGCCAGCAGCTTAGCGTTCAGGGCTTATGAAGCTTTCTTT. This chain links TRBV7-2 with TRBJ1-1; possible D gene TRBD1, 5 bases. The V end was cut by 0 bases, the J end by 7 bases, with 12 bases between. Germline CDR1 reads SGHTA; CDR2 reads FQGNSA. There are 14 residues in the CDR3.

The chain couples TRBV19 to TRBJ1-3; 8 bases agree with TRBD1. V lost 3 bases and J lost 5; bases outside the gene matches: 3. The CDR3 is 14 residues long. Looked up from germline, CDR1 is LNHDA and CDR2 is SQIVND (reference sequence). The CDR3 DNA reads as TGTGCCAGTAGTATCGGGGACAGGCGAAACACCATATATTTT. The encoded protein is CASSIGDRRNTIYF.

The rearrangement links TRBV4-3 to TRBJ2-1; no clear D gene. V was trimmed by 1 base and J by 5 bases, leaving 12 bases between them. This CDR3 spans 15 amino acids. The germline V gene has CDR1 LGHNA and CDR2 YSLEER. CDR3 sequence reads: CASSQGAKSDNEQFF. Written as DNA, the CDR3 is TGCGCCAGCAGCCAAGGGGCAAAAAGTGACAATGAGCAGTTCTTC.

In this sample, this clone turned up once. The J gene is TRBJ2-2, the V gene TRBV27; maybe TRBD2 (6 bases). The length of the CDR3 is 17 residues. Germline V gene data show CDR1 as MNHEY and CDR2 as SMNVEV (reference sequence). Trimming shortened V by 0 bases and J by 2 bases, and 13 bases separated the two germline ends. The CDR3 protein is CASSLSWRTTNTGELFF. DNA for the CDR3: TGTGCCAGCAGTTTATCGTGGAGGACTACCAACACCGGGGAGCTGTTTTTT.

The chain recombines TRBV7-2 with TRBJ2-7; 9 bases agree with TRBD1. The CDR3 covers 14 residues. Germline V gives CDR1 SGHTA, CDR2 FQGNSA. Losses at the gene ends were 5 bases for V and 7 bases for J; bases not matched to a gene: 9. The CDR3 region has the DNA TGTGCCAGCAGCCCTACCGGGACAGGGACTGAGCAGTACTTC. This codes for CASSPTGTGTEQYF. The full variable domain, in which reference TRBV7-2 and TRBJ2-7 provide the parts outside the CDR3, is GAGVSQSPSNKVTEKGKDVELRCDPISGHTALYWYRQSLGQGLEFLIYFQGNSAPDKSGLPSDRFSAERTGGSVSTLTIQRTQQEDSAVYLCASSPTGTGTEQYFGPGTRLTVT.

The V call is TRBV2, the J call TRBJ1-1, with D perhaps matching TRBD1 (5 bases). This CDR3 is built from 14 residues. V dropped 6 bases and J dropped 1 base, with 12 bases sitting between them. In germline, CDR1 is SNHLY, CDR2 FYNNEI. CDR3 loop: CASRGAVQNTEAFF. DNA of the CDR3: TGTGCCAGCAGAGGGGCCGTACAGAACACTGAAGCTTTCTTT.

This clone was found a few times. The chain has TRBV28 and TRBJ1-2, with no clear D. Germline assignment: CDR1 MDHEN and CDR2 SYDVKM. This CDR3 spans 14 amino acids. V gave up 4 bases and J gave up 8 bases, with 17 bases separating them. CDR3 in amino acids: CASSSGPITWGYTF. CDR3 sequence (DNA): TGTGCCAGCAGTTCAGGCCCAATTACGTGGGGCTACACCTTC.

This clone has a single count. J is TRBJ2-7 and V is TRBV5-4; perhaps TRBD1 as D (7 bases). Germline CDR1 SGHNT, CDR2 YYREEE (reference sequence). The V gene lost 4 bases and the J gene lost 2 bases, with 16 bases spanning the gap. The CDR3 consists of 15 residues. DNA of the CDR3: TGTGCCAGCAGCCGCGGGACAGAAGTAGCCTACGAGCAGTACTTC. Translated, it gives CASSRGTEVAYEQYF.

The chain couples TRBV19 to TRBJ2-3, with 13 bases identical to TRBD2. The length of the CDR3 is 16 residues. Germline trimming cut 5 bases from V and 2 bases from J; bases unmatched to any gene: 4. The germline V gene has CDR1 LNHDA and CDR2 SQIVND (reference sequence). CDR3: CASSRTSGSLTDTQYF. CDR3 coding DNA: TGTGCCAGTAGTCGGACTAGCGGGAGTCTCACAGATACGCAGTATTTT.

CDR3 region: CASSQEARPIYGYTF. DNA of the CDR3: TGCGCCAGCAGCCAAGAAGCGCGGCCCATCTATGGCTACACCTTC. The chain employs TRBV4-1 and TRBJ1-2; D gene uncertain. The germline gives CDR1 MGHRA, CDR2 YSYEKL. The CDR3 covers 15 residues. Trimming cost V 0 bases and J 4 bases, with 12 bases left between them.

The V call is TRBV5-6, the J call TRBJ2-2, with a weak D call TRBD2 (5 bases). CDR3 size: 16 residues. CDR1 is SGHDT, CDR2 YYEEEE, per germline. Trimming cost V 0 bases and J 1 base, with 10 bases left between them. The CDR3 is CASSLGNSENTGELFF. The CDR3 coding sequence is TGTGCCAGCAGCTTGGGTAATAGCGAGAACACCGGGGAGCTGTTTTTT. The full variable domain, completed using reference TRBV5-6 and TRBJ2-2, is DAGVTQSPTHLIKTRGQQVTLRCSPKSGHDTVSWYQQALGQGPQFIFQYYEEEERQRGNFPDRFSGHQFPNYSSELNVNALLLGDSALYLCASSLGNSENTGELFFGEGSRLTVL.

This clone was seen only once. The CDR3 sequence is CASSQTGVDYEQYF. CDR3 bases: TGTGCCAGCAGCCAAACAGGCGTTGACTACGAGCAGTACTTC. The chain carries TRBV7-2 and TRBJ2-7, with D perhaps matching TRBD1 (5 bases). Trimming stripped 5 bases from V and 3 bases from J, with 14 bases between. Germline CDR1 and CDR2: SGHTA and FQGNSA. The CDR3 runs 14 residues.

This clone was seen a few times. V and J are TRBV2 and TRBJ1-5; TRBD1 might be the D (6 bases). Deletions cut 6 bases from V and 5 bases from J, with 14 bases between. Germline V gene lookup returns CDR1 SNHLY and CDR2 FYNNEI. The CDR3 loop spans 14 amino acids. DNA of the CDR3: TGTGCCAGCAGCGAGACAGGCCAAGATCAGCCCCAGCATTTT. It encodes CASSETGQDQPQHF.

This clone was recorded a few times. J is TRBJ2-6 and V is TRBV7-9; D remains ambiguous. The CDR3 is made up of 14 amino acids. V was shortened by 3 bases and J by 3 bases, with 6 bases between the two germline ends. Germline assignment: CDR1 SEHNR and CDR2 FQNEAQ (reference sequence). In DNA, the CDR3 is TGTGCCAGCAGCTTTGCGAGTGGGGCCAACGTCCTGACTTTC. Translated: CASSFASGANVLTF.

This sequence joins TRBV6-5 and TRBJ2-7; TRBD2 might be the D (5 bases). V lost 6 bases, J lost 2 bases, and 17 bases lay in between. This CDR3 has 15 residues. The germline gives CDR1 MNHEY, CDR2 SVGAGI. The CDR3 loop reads CASRPNRDPTYEQYF. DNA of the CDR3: TGTGCCAGCAGACCTAACCGGGATCCCACCTACGAGCAGTACTTC.